Presented here are 5 T cell receptor beta chains from one specimen sequenced in a study of molecular identifiers for immune sequencing clone quantification. TCRdb reanalysed the PCR reads using MiXCR and keeps one entry per CDR3 protein. The sample records 300,000 to 350,000 distinct CDR3 sequences, about a fifth being singletons. Sequencing was performed on naive CD8+ T cells from blood, with Jurkat cell RNA spiked in. The sample's subset: FACS-sorted CD8+CD4-CCR7+CD45RA+ naive T cells. The receptors were sampled from a human donor in good health. Some libraries in this study had Jurkat cell RNA spiked in.

This clonotype was recorded at least ten times. The chain carries TRBV5-6 and TRBJ1-2, with TRBD1 as a possible D gene (5 bases). Per germline, CDR1 SGHDT and CDR2 YYEEEE. With 2 bases removed from V and 0 bases from J, the gap between germline ends came to 11 bases. This CDR3 spans 15 amino acids. This CDR3 reads CASSLRTRTNYGYTF. In DNA form, the CDR3 reads TGTGCCAGCAGCTTACGGACACGAACTAACTATGGCTACACCTTC.

This clonotype was counted a few times. V is TRBV14 and J is TRBJ2-3; maybe TRBD1 (6 bases). Trimming took off 3 bases at V and 1 base at J, with 11 bases between the two ends. There are 15 residues in the CDR3. Germline values: CDR1 SGHDN, CDR2 FVKESK. The CDR3 DNA is TGTGCCAGCAGCCACCCGGCAGGGGGCACAGATACGCAGTATTTT. It codes for CASSHPAGGTDTQYF.

This clonotype came up many times. The chain employs TRBV4-3 and TRBJ2-1; the D gene is possibly TRBD2 (6 bases). Trimming left V 0 bases short and J 9 bases short, with 12 bases between. Germline CDR1 reads LGHNA; CDR2 reads YSLEER. The CDR3 extends over 14 amino acids. This chain's CDR3 is CASSQDAGLAEQFF. The CDR3 nucleotides read TGCGCCAGCAGCCAAGATGCGGGGCTCGCTGAGCAGTTCTTC.

This clonotype was observed many times. V usage is TRBV29-1 and J usage is TRBJ2-1; TRBD1 matches 7 bases. The CDR3 runs to 16 residues. The germline gives CDR1 SQVTM, CDR2 ANQGSEA. Losses at the gene ends were 3 bases for V and 7 bases for J; bases not matched to a gene: 15. The DNA of the CDR3 is TGCAGCGTTGAGGTCGACAGGGTCCTGAGGGGGAATGAGCAGTTCTTC. The encoded protein is CSVEVDRVLRGNEQFF.

In the case of this clonotype: Possible read error: a much larger clone is one base away. This chain connects TRBV29-1 to TRBJ1-4; D unresolved. The CDR3 is 12 residues long. The germline CDR1 and CDR2 sequences are SQVTM and ANQGSEA. CDR3 DNA sequence: TGCAGCGTTGCACAGACTAGTGAAAAACTGTTTTTT. This sequence encodes CSVAQTSEKLFF.